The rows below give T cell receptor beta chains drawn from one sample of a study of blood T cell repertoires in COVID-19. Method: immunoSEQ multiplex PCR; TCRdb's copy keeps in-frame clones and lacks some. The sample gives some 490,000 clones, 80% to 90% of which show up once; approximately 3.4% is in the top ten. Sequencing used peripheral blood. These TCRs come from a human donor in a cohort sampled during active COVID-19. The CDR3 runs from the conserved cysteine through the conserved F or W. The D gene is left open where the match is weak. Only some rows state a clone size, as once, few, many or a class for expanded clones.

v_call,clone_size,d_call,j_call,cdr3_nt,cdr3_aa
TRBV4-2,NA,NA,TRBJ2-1,TGTGCCAGCAGCCAAGATCGGGAGCTTTGGTACAATGAGCAGTTCTTC,CASSQDRELWYNEQFF
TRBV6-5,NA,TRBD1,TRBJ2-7,TGTGCCAGCAGTTACGCGGGTGGGACAGGTGACTACGAGCAGTACTTC,CASSYAGGTGDYEQYF
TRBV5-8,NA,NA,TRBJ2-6,TGTGCCAGCAGCTTACAGGGCTCTGGGGCCAACGTCCTGACTTTC,CASSLQGSGANVLTF
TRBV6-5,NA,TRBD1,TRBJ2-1,TGTGCCAGCAGGCCGGGACAGGGGGGGATAAATGAGCAGTTCTTC,CASRPGQGGINEQFF
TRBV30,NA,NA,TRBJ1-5,TGTGCCTGGAGTGTAAACGGGGATCAGCCCCAGCATTTT,CAWSVNGDQPQHF
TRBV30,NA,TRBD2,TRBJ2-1,TGTGCCTGGAGTGCGGCTAGCGGGTACAATGAGCAGTTCTTC,CAWSAASGYNEQFF
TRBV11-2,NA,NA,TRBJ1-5,TGTGCCAGCAGCTTAGATTCGGGCAATCAGCCCCAGCATTTT,CASSLDSGNQPQHF
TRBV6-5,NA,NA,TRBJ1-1,TGTGCCAGCAGTTACTCCGGTAACCGGGTTTGGACTGAAGCTTTCTTT,CASSYSGNRVWTEAFF
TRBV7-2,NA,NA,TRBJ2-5,TGTGCCAGCAGCTTAGGGGCCCAAGAGACCCAGTACTTC,CASSLGAQETQYF
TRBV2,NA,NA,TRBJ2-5,TGTGCCAGCAGTTCACTAAAGAGCGCCTTTAAGGAAGGGACCCAGTACTTC,CASSSLKSAFKEGTQYF
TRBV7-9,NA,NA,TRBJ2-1,TGTGCCAGCGGAGGATTAAATGAGCAGTTCTTC,CASGGLNEQFF
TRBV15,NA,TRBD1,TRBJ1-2,TGTGCCACCAGCAGACGAAGTCCTACAGGGACAGGGGATTCGGATCGGGATGGCTACACCTTC,CATSRRSPTGTGDSDRDGYTF
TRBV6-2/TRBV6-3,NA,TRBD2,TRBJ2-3,TGTGCCAGCAGTTCCCACGGACTAGCGGGAGTTAGAGATACGCAGTATTTT,CASSSHGLAGVRDTQYF
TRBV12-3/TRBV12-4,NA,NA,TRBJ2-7,TGTGCCAGCAGTTTCGGTGACGAGCAGTACTTC,CASSFGDEQYF
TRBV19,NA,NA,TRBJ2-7,TGTGCCAGTATGGGGGGTAACACCTACGAGCAGTACTTC,CASMGGNTYEQYF
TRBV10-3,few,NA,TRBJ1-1,TGTGCCATCAGTCTCGCGGGTGGGGACACTGAAGCTTTCTTT,CAISLAGGDTEAFF
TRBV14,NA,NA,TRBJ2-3,TGTGCCAGCAGCCAAGTTGCAGGATCCACCCTGGATACGCAGTATTTT,CASSQVAGSTLDTQYF
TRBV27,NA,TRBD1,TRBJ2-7,TGTGCCACCTGGGGACAGACCTCCTACGAGCAGTACTTC,CATWGQTSYEQYF
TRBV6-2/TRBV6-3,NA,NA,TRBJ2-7,TGTGCCAGCAGTAAGGGGGACGACCTGTCCGAGCAGTACTTC,CASSKGDDLSEQYF
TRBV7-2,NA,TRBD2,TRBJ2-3,TGTGCCAGCAGCTTAGGACTAGCGGGAGGATCAGATACGCAGTATTTT,CASSLGLAGGSDTQYF
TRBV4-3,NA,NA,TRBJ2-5,TGCGCCAGCAGCCAAGACAGGCAGCCTCTTCTCCAAGAGACCCAGTACTTC,CASSQDRQPLLQETQYF
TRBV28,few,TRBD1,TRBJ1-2,TGTGCCAGCACCCGACAGGGGTACTATGGCTACACCTTC,CASTRQGYYGYTF
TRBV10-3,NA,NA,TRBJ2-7,TGTGCCATCAGTCAGGGTGAGGAGCAGTACTTC,CAISQGEEQYF
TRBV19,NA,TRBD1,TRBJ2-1,TGTGCCAGTAGTCCTCGACAGGGGAATTACAATGAGCAGTTCTTC,CASSPRQGNYNEQFF
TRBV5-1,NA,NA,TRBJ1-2,TGCGCCAGCAGCTCGACGGGGGGGCAGTATGGCTACACCTTC,CASSSTGGQYGYTF
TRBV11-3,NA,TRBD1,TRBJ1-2,TGTGCCAGCAGTTCACAGGGGGATGCAGGTGGCTACACCTTC,CASSSQGDAGGYTF
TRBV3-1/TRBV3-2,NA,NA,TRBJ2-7,TGTGCCAGCAGCCAAGAGCAAGAGGGCTACGAGCAGTACTTC,CASSQEQEGYEQYF